The clone carrying this T cell receptor beta chain was detected many times. This sample was taken from a study of human T cells and chemical hapten exposure. Study background: The study patch tested 0.01% DPC on the upper back and read results at 6 days. Small pooled library volume differences mainly caused per-sample TCR yield variation.

TCRdb ran MiXCR on the RACE reads and lists one entry per CDR3 protein. Seen here are about 380,000 distinct CDR3 sequences, about 5.1% observed once, and the top ten hold roughly 2.6%. V was shortened by 1 base and J by 8 bases, with 9 bases between the two germline ends. Germline-derived CDR1 and CDR2 are SGHTA and FQGNSA. The length of the CDR3 is 13 residues. As for time point: pre-sensitization, week 0. The treatment is: therapeutic diphenylcyclopropenone sensitization with weekly scalp DPC. This material consisted of whole blood, taken in connection with sensitization to the hapten diphenylcyclopropenone (DPC). This clonotype originated in a woman in her forties or fifties with alopecia areata. Some clones in this sample may be carry-over from other donors' samples. The chain joins TRBV7-2 to TRBJ2-4; D remains unclear. The CDR3 is CASSLDLSHIQYF. CDR3 nucleotide sequence: TGTGCCAGCAGCTTAGATCTATCGCACATTCAGTACTTC.